This T cell receptor (beta chain) was found in a study of T cell responses to AZD1222 COVID-19 vaccine. Germline CDR1 is LGHDT and CDR2 is YNNKEL (reference sequence). Between the trimmed V and J ends, which lost 0 bases and 7 bases, there was a span of 12 bases. This CDR3 has 14 amino acids. Findings of the study overall: It was only 6 or 7 AZD1222 recipients who were seropositive at baseline.

This clone has a single count. Its specificity is unknown. Sequenced by immunoSEQ multiplex PCR; TCRdb stores in-frame clones only, minus some. The data hold some 82,000 clones, with 75% to 90% observed a single time. The specimen comprised peripheral blood, sampled on day 0 of AZD1222 vaccination. This TCR derives from an adult in good health. The V and J genes are TRBV3-1 (or the pseudogene TRBV3-2) and TRBJ1-2, with D possibly TRBD1 on 5 matching bases. The CDR3 DNA reads as TGTGCCAGCAGCCAAGACGCAGGGCGGGTTGGCTACACCTTC. Encoded protein: CASSQDAGRVGYTF.